This T cell receptor (beta chain) was retrieved from a study of PD-1 blockade in classical Hodgkin lymphoma (dated by TCRdb to between 2020 and 2021). For context, the study as a whole: Nivolumab dosing was 3 mg/kg intravenously every 2 weeks, continuing until either disease progression or unacceptable toxicity. A peripheral blood immune signature of response to PD-1 blockade in classical Hodgkin lymphoma was defined using TCR beta sequencing and CyTOF.

As encoded in the germline V gene, CDR1 is SGHRS while CDR2 is YFSETQ. V is cut back by 7 bases and J by 2 bases, with 5 bases in the junction unmatched. The CDR3 spans 15 residues, from the cysteine through the phenylalanine. The only DNA kept is the CDR3, 45 bases in frame from the first base. The sample's time point, from its label and the paper: cycle 4 day 1 (C4D1), after more than five weeks of nivolumab. Every trial patient had relapsed following autologous stem cell transplantation, and prior brentuximab vedotin exposure was what differed among cohorts A, B and C. A total of fewer than 65 patients with relapsed/refractory classical Hodgkin lymphoma made up the trial cohort, and each patient's best overall response was complete response, partial response or progressive disease. Single-agent nivolumab was administered to trial patients in the multi-cohort phase II CheckMate 205 trial. An independent review committee assessed best overall response by applying the 2007 International Working Group response criteria. PBMCs from the trial were collected at three points: immediately before nivolumab initiation (C1D1), and during therapy at cycle 2 day 1 and cycle 4 day 1. Peripheral blood was collected in 8 mL Vacutainer Cell Preparation Tubes, from which PBMCs were isolated by centrifugation and then cryopreserved.

Results and caveats for the whole study, not just this receptor: Only a single clinical trial cohort was studied, and what caused the repertoire differences, possibly disease activity or prior therapy, remained undefined. Among trial patients, those achieving complete response had baseline diversity similar to that of newly diagnosed patients, while diversity was significantly lower in partial responders and progressors. By C4D1, a significant rise was seen in CD4+ TCR diversity but not in CD8+ TCR diversity (p=0.0027 vs p=0.16), and the rise was most apparent among complete responders (p=0.02). Baseline TCR diversity was reported to be lower in newly diagnosed patients than in healthy donors and to be lower still in relapsed/refractory patients. Patients starting nivolumab less than 1 year after ASCT had lower diversity and were excluded from later analyses to avoid confounding by immune reconstitution.

As for this clone: There is no known antigen for this receptor. No base quality information exists; no much larger clone differs at one position.

Genomic DNA was extracted with the Qiagen DNeasy kit from unsorted PBMCs and from negatively selected CD4+ and CD8+ fractions. Using primers that anneal to V and J segments, immunoSEQ multiplex PCR amplified the TCR beta CDR3 regions. Amplification bias was minimized using a synthetic immune receptor repertoire, and residual bias was removed computationally after sequencing. The paper's processing steps were these. Custom Python scripts were used to quantify repertoire diversity as the Shannon entropy index. The unsorted, CD4+ and CD8+ repertoires were each analyzed separately, with the exception of combined analyses, where CD4+ and CD8+ sequences were merged in silico. A clone counted as expanded when the clone's frequency after treatment rose at least 2-fold relative to C1D1, and clones undetected at baseline were given a pseudocount of 0.5. Clones with 0 or 1 copy at C1D1 were defined as singleton clones, while clones with 2 or more copies were defined as non-singleton clones. Clones expanded in unsorted samples were labelled as CD4+, CD8+ or unknown by matching protein sequences in sorted samples from the same patient. Wilcoxon tests were applied to paired samples to test diversity changes from C1D1 to C4D1. TCRdb stores this immuneACCESS table with in-frame sequences only. Part of the clones is absent; in the studies checked, under half of the shortfall reflects unresolved V genes, and no reason is known for the rest. The DNA gave D and trimming, while V, J and clone size come from that table. This sample holds almost 95,000 clones; more than 80% were observed only once. Over 15% of the sample rests with the top ten.

The origin of this receptor is a human donor with classical Hodgkin lymphoma. This specimen consisted of peripheral blood mononuclear cells (PBMCs), obtained before the fourth cycle of nivolumab. The chain couples TRBV5-1 to TRBJ2-1; 11 central bases correspond to TRBD2. The CDR3 protein is CASRDSGRAYNEQFF. The bases read TGCGCCAGCCGGGATAGCGGGAGGGCCTACAATGAGCAGTTCTTC.